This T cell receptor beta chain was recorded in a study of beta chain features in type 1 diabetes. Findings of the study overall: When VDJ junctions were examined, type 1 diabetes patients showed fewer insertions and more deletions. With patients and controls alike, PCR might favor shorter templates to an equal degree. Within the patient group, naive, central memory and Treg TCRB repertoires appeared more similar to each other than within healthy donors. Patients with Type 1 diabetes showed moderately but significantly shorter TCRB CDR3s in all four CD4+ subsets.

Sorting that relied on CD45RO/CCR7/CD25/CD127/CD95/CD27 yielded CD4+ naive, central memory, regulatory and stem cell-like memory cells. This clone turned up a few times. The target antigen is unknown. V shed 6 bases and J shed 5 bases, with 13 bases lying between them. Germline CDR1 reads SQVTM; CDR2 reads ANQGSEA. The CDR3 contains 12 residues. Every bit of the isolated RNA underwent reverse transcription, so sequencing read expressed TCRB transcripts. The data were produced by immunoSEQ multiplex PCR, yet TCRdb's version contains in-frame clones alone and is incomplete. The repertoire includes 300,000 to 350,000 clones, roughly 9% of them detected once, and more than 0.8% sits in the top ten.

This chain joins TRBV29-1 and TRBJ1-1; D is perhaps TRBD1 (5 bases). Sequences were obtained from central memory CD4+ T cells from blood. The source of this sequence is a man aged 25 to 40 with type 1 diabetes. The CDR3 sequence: CSVRREATEAFF. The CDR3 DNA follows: TGCAGCGTCCGCAGGGAGGCGACTGAAGCTTTCTTT.